These 29 T cell receptor beta chains came from one sample sequenced in a study of blood T cell repertoires in COVID-19. Here immunoSEQ multiplex PCR was the method, and the copy in TCRdb shows in-frame clones only, minus some. The top ten clones hold around 1.6% of a sample with 140,000 or so clones, over 85% of them seen once. The source material was peripheral blood. The receptors were gathered from a human donor in a cohort sampled during active COVID-19.

The V gene is TRBV7-3, the J gene TRBJ2-5, with 10 bases lining up with TRBD2. Germline CDR1 is SGHTA and CDR2 is FQGTGA. Trimming removed 5 bases from V and 2 bases from J; junction bases left unmatched: 8. This CDR3 has 16 amino acids. The CDR3 spells CASSVGLAEGQETQYF. As DNA, the CDR3 is TGTGCCAGCAGCGTCGGACTAGCGGAGGGACAAGAGACCCAGTACTTC.

The chain recombines TRBV6-1 with TRBJ1-3; D ambiguous. The CDR3 spans 21 residues. The germline V and J ends were trimmed by 2 bases and 1 base, with 27 bases remaining between them. Germline CDR1 reads MNHNS; CDR2 reads SASEGT. DNA for the CDR3: TGTGCCAGCAGTGAAAGCGGTGATCGGGGTGGGCGACCCTGGTCTGGAAACACCATATATTTT. It yields the protein CASSESGDRGGRPWSGNTIYF.

The chain has TRBV18 and TRBJ1-2; TRBD1 matches at 8 bases. This CDR3 has 13 residues. CDR1 is KGHSH and CDR2 is LQKENI in the germline V gene. The J segment lost 8 bases and the V segment lost 4 bases, leaving 6 bases of the junction unmatched. CDR3 loop: CASSRTDREGYTF. The CDR3 DNA sequence: TGTGCCAGCTCACGAACGGACAGGGAAGGCTACACCTTC.

The sample holds a few counts of this clone. The chain uses TRBV5-1 and TRBJ2-7, with D possibly TRBD1 on 6 matching bases. The CDR3 spans 15 residues. Per germline, CDR1 SGHRS and CDR2 YFSETQ. Deletions cut 4 bases from V and 2 bases from J, with 16 bases between. The CDR3 DNA follows: TGCGCCAGCAGCCTACAGGGCGTTGGTCCCTACGAGCAGTACTTC. Amino acids: CASSLQGVGPYEQYF.

The chain combines TRBV27 with TRBJ1-5, with TRBD1 matching over 8 bases. V lost 6 bases, J lost 6 bases, and 7 bases stayed unmatched. In germline, CDR1 is MNHEY, CDR2 SMNVEV (reference sequence). The CDR3 has 14 amino acids. The CDR3 is CASRRQGQVQPQHF. CDR3 sequence (DNA): TGTGCCAGCAGGAGACAGGGGCAAGTTCAGCCCCAGCATTTT.

This chain uses TRBV27 with TRBJ1-6; D possibly corresponds to TRBD1 (6 bases). CDR3 length: 16 amino acids. V was clipped by 2 bases and J by 4 bases, with 12 bases between them. CDR1 MNHEY and CDR2 SMNVEV come from the germline V gene (reference sequence). The CDR3 DNA follows: TGTGCCAGCAGTTTAAAGGGGGACCTTTATAATTCACCCCTCCACTTT. Translated, it gives CASSLKGDLYNSPLHF.

The rearrangement links TRBV27 to TRBJ2-7; 11 bases are a match to TRBD2. This CDR3 is built from 16 residues. V shed 6 bases, J shed 0 bases, and the junction held 7 bases outside the gene matches. The germline gives CDR1 MNHEY, CDR2 SMNVEV (reference sequence). The CDR3 nucleotides are TGTGCCAGCAGGGGGACTAGCGGATCATCCTCCTACGAGCAGTACTTC. This sequence encodes CASRGTSGSSSYEQYF.

In this sample, this clone turned up once. V usage is TRBV11-2 and J usage is TRBJ2-5; TRBD2 matches at 9 bases. This CDR3 is 15 amino acids long. Germline loops: CDR1 SGHAT, CDR2 FQNNGV. With V trimmed by 1 base and J by 2 bases, 2 bases remained unmatched. CDR3 bases: TGTGCCAGCAGCTTAGCCCTAGCGGGGCAAGAGACCCAGTACTTC. Protein product: CASSLALAGQETQYF. The full variable domain, with the rest looked up from reference TRBV11-2 and TRBJ2-5, is EAGVAQSPRYKIIEKRQSVAFWCNPISGHATLYWYQQILGQGPKLLIQFQNNGVVDDSQLPKDRFSAERLKGVDSTLKIQPAKLEDSAVYLCASSLALAGQETQYFGPGTRLLVL.

This chain connects TRBV12-5 to TRBJ2-7, with a tentative D call TRBD2 (5 bases). This CDR3 is 15 amino acids long. V lost 3 bases and J lost 2, with 14 bases in between. Germline CDR1 is LGHNT and CDR2 is FRNRAP. The DNA for the CDR3 is TGTGCTAGTGGTTTCGGGCCGGGAACAACCTACGAGCAGTACTTC. Encoded protein: CASGFGPGTTYEQYF.

The chain links TRBV9 to TRBJ1-2, with 7 positions matching TRBD1. Trimming cost V 0 bases and J 7 bases; bases outside gene matches: 6. The length of the CDR3 is 14 residues. CDR1 SGDLS and CDR2 YYNGEE come from the germline V gene. CDR3: CASSVADRAAGYTF. In DNA, the CDR3 is TGTGCCAGCAGCGTAGCAGACAGGGCGGCTGGCTACACCTTC.

The chain is built from TRBV6-1 and TRBJ1-1, with D unresolved. The CDR3 runs to 14 residues. CDR1 MNHNS and CDR2 SASEGT come from the germline V gene. V was clipped by 2 bases and J by 1 base, with 8 bases between them. The DNA for the CDR3 is TGTGCCAGCAGTGAACACGCGGGGAACACTGAAGCTTTCTTT. It codes for CASSEHAGNTEAFF.

CDR3 in amino acids: CASSLGQGPNTEAFF. As DNA, the CDR3 is TGCGCCAGCAGCTTGGGACAGGGGCCGAACACTGAAGCTTTCTTT. This chain connects TRBV5-1 to TRBJ1-1; the match to TRBD1 covers 8 bases. Unmatched junction bases numbered 2, after V lost 0 bases and J lost 1 base. Per germline, CDR1 SGHRS and CDR2 YFSETQ. The CDR3 has 15 amino acids.

J is TRBJ2-1 and V is TRBV5-6; the match to TRBD2 covers 16 bases. The CDR3 covers 17 residues. Germline lookup yields CDR1 SGHDT and CDR2 YYEEEE. The V gene end was trimmed by 3 bases and the J gene end by 10 bases; junction bases not matched to a gene: 10. The CDR3 here is CASSSLGLAGGRTEQFF. The CDR3 nucleotides read TGTGCCAGCAGCTCCCTGGGACTAGCGGGGGGGCGAACCGAGCAGTTCTTC.

This sequence joins TRBV7-9 and TRBJ1-2; 8 bases are a match to TRBD1. The CDR3 contains 15 residues. V shed 1 base and J 5 bases; nucleotides not matched to a gene: 6. Germline assignment: CDR1 SEHNR and CDR2 FQNEAQ (reference sequence). The CDR3 loop is CASSLEQGAGYGYTF. The CDR3 region has the DNA TGTGCCAGCAGCTTAGAGCAGGGGGCAGGGTATGGCTACACCTTC.

Ten or more counts support this clone. The rearrangement joins TRBV6-5 to TRBJ1-1; no definite D call. The CDR3 has 13 amino acids. CDR1 is MNHEY and CDR2 is SVGAGI in the germline V gene. Trimming cost V 6 bases and J 1 base, with 9 bases left between them. The CDR3: CASSLTQNTEAFF. CDR3 coding DNA: TGTGCCAGCAGCCTAACCCAGAACACTGAAGCTTTCTTT.

This sequence joins TRBV4-2 and TRBJ1-1, with TRBD1 as a possible D gene (5 bases). V was shortened by 4 bases and J by 3 bases, with 18 bases between the two germline ends. Germline V gene data show CDR1 as LGHNA and CDR2 as YNFKEQ. The CDR3 consists of 16 residues. CDR3 DNA: TGTGCCAGCAGCCTCGGACAACCCCTAATGGACACTGAAGCTTTCTTT. Translation: CASSLGQPLMDTEAFF.

This clone was detected once. The chain recombines TRBV19 with TRBJ1-1; D perhaps matches TRBD1 (5 bases). This CDR3 has 14 residues. The germline V and J ends were trimmed by 4 bases and 4 bases, with 13 bases remaining between them. Germline CDR1 LNHDA, CDR2 SQIVND (reference sequence). In DNA, the CDR3 is TGTGCCAGTAGTACCCCAGGGCGGGGCACTGAAGCTTTCTTT. This sequence encodes CASSTPGRGTEAFF. Full variable domain (outside the CDR3, taken from reference TRBV19 and TRBJ1-1): DGGITQSPKYLFRKEGQNVTLSCEQNLNHDAMYWYRQDPGQGLRLIYYSQIVNDFQKGDIAEGYSVSREKKESFPLTVTSAQKNPTAFYLCASSTPGRGTEAFFGQGTRLTVV.

This clone was seen only once. The genes are TRBV29-1 and TRBJ2-1, with 8 bases that match TRBD1. CDR3 length equals 12 residues. J lost 7 bases, V lost 6 bases, and 5 bases had no gene match. Germline V lookup: CDR1 SQVTM, CDR2 ANQGSEA. The CDR3 sequence: CSVRTGSNEQFF. CDR3 coding DNA: TGCAGCGTCCGGACAGGGTCTAATGAGCAGTTCTTC.

The V call is TRBV7-9, the J call TRBJ2-1; 8 bases fit TRBD2. Germline loops: CDR1 SEHNR, CDR2 FQNEAQ (reference sequence). The CDR3 has 16 amino acids. V shed 5 bases, J shed 2 bases, and the junction held 8 bases outside the gene matches. As DNA, the CDR3 is TGTGCCAGCAGCACACATCTAGCGGGTCCCTACAATGAGCAGTTCTTC. Translated: CASSTHLAGPYNEQFF.

The CDR3: CASSSDPSSYNEQFF. CDR3 coding DNA: TGCGCCAGCAGTTCCGACCCTAGCTCCTACAATGAGCAGTTCTTC. The chain combines TRBV5-1 with TRBJ2-1; D remains unclear. V gave up 5 bases and J gave up 0 bases, with 12 bases separating them. Germline V lookup: CDR1 SGHRS, CDR2 YFSETQ. CDR3 size: 15 residues.

The V gene is TRBV18, the J gene TRBJ1-5; D remains unclear. The germline CDR1 and CDR2 sequences are KGHSH and LQKENI. The CDR3 loop spans 15 amino acids. V gave up 3 bases and J gave up 0 bases, with 9 bases separating them. Here the CDR3 DNA reads TGTGCCAGCTCACCCACGCAACTTAGCAATCAGCCCCAGCATTTT. Protein: CASSPTQLSNQPQHF.

The chain combines TRBV11-2 with TRBJ1-2, with 8 nucleotides matching TRBD1. Germline lookup yields CDR1 SGHAT and CDR2 FQNNGV. Trimming cost V 1 base and J 6 bases; bases outside gene matches: 1. The CDR3 consists of 13 residues. The CDR3 sequence: CASSLVRGHGYTF. CDR3 DNA: TGTGCCAGCAGCTTAGTCAGGGGGCATGGCTACACCTTC. Full variable domain (outside the CDR3, taken from reference TRBV11-2 and TRBJ1-2): EAGVAQSPRYKIIEKRQSVAFWCNPISGHATLYWYQQILGQGPKLLIQFQNNGVVDDSQLPKDRFSAERLKGVDSTLKIQPAKLEDSAVYLCASSLVRGHGYTFGSGTRLTVV.

The gene calls are TRBV5-1 and TRBJ2-1; 10 nucleotides line up with TRBD1. Per the germline V gene, CDR1 is SGHRS and CDR2 is YFSETQ. The junction had 7 bases not matched to a gene; V was cut back by 4 bases and J by 6 bases. The CDR3 has 15 residues. This CDR3 reads CASSKGQGKSNEQFF. CDR3 coding DNA: TGCGCCAGCAGCAAGGGACAGGGGAAGAGCAATGAGCAGTTCTTC.

The gene calls are TRBV4-1 and TRBJ2-5; 7 bases align to TRBD2. V shed 0 bases, J shed 3 bases, and the junction held 7 bases outside the gene matches. The CDR3 sequence is 16 residues long. Germline V lookup: CDR1 MGHRA, CDR2 YSYEKL. The CDR3 sequence is CASSQDPAGTKETQYF. For the CDR3, the DNA is TGCGCCAGCAGCCAAGATCCTGCCGGGACTAAAGAGACCCAGTACTTC.

The chain is built from TRBV4-2 and TRBJ2-7, with TRBD1 identical over 8 bases. In germline, CDR1 is LGHNA, CDR2 YNFKEQ. The CDR3 is made up of 15 amino acids. Trimming removed 5 bases from V and 4 bases from J; junction bases left unmatched: 10. The DNA of the CDR3 is TGTGCCAGCAGCGCAAGACAGGGGCCGGGGTACGAGCAGTACTTC. Translated: CASSARQGPGYEQYF.

The chain carries TRBV4-1 and TRBJ2-7; TRBD1 matches at 7 bases. V gave up 2 bases and J gave up 6 bases; unmatched junction bases: 22. The V gene's germline CDR1 is MGHRA and CDR2 YSYEKL. CDR3 length: 19 residues. CDR3 bases: TGCGCCAGCAGCCAAATCCTAGGTAACCCGGGACAGCTGAATCGCGAGCAGTACTTC. It codes for CASSQILGNPGQLNREQYF.

The chain uses TRBV24-1 and TRBJ2-5; 12 bases fit TRBD1. The V gene's germline CDR1 is KGHDR and CDR2 SFDVKD. The CDR3 loop spans 17 amino acids. J lost 4 bases, V lost 3 bases, and 8 bases had no gene match. DNA of the CDR3: TGTGCCACCAGTGATACGGCGGGGACAGGGGGCGTAGAGACCCAGTACTTC. Amino acids: CATSDTAGTGGVETQYF.

The J gene is TRBJ1-6, the V gene TRBV6-5; 7 bases line up with TRBD1. With 0 bases clipped from V and 9 bases from J, the junction kept 8 bases outside the gene matches. CDR3 length: 16 residues. The V gene's germline CDR1 is MNHEY and CDR2 SVGAGI. CDR3 bases: TGTGCCAGCAGTTACTCTGACAGGGCGGTCGTTTCACCCCTCCACTTT. Translating gives CASSYSDRAVVSPLHF.

This clone was seen once. This sequence joins TRBV5-4 and TRBJ1-1, with 7 positions matching TRBD1. The CDR3 has 15 amino acids. CDR1 is SGHNT, CDR2 YYREEE, per germline (reference sequence). V was pared by 0 bases and J by 5 bases, with 7 bases of the junction left unmatched. The CDR3 bases are TGTGCCAGCAGCTTGGGACAGGGCCCCCCGACTGAAGCTTTCTTT. Translation: CASSLGQGPPTEAFF.